Listed here are 25 T cell receptor beta chains from one sample, sequenced in a study of T-cell reconstitution after alpha-beta-depleted transplantation in children. TCRbeta library construction was performed incorporating unique molecular identifiers. TCRdb re-derived calls from the PCR reads in MiXCR, one entry per CDR3 protein. The table has about 540,000 distinct CDR3 sequences, roughly 30% seen once; the top ten hold just over 35%. The sample consisted of PBMCs, taken before TCRalphabeta/CD19-depleted stem cell transplant. The receptors originated from a boy less than two years old with Wiskott-Aldrich syndrome, due to receive a stem cell transplant.

The V and J genes are TRBV5-5 and TRBJ2-3; 9 nucleotides match TRBD2. The CDR3 is made up of 15 amino acids. The germline CDR1 and CDR2 sequences are SGHKS and YYEKEE (reference sequence). V trimming: 0 bases; J trimming: 4 bases; junction bases outside the gene matches: 3. CDR3 DNA: TGTGCCAGCAGCTTGGCCCCTAGCGGGGCAGATACGCAGTATTTT. Translation: CASSLAPSGADTQYF.

The chain recombines TRBV29-1 with TRBJ2-5; perhaps TRBD1 as D (6 bases). CDR3 length: 13 amino acids. Between the trimmed V and J ends, which lost 6 bases and 0 bases, there was a span of 11 bases. Germline CDR1 is SQVTM and CDR2 is ANQGSEA. CDR3 nucleotides: TGCAGCGTGATACAGGGCAACCAAGAGACCCAGTACTTC. Translating gives CSVIQGNQETQYF.

This clonotype turned up a few times. The rearrangement joins TRBV27 to TRBJ1-1; D is unclear. The CDR3 is made up of 15 amino acids. The V gene's germline CDR1 is MNHEY and CDR2 SMNVEV (reference sequence). Between the trimmed V and J ends, which lost 2 bases and 0 bases, there was a span of 10 bases. The DNA for the CDR3 is TGTGCCAGCAGTTTAGGTCTGGGGATGAACACTGAAGCTTTCTTT. It translates to CASSLGLGMNTEAFF.

This clonotype was seen a handful of times. This chain joins TRBV28 and TRBJ2-7; the D gene could be TRBD1 or TRBD2 (6 bases each). V gave up 2 bases and J gave up 0 bases, with 14 bases separating them. CDR3 length: 16 residues. Germline CDR1 reads MDHEN; CDR2 reads SYDVKM. The CDR3 sequence is CASSLPGAGYSYEQYF. CDR3 sequence (DNA): TGTGCCAGCAGTTTACCGGGGGCAGGGTACTCCTACGAGCAGTACTTC.

CDR3 protein: CASSLESAETQYF. In DNA form, the CDR3 reads TGCGCCAGCAGCTTGGAATCAGCAGAGACCCAGTACTTC. The rearrangement uses TRBV5-1 and TRBJ2-5; D unclear. The germline gives CDR1 SGHRS, CDR2 YFSETQ. The CDR3 has 13 amino acids. V lost 0 bases to trimming and J lost 4 bases, with 7 bases between them. The entire variable domain, with the rest obtained from reference TRBV5-1 and TRBJ2-5, is as follows: KAGVTQTPRYLIKTRGQQVTLSCSPISGHRSVSWYQQTPGQGLQFLFEYFSETQRNKGNFPGRFSGRQFSNSRSEMNVSTLELGDSALYLCASSLESAETQYFGPGTRLLVL.

This clonotype was detected only a few times. V is TRBV28 and J is TRBJ2-1; 9 positions match TRBD2. This CDR3 is 15 amino acids long. Germline trimming cut 2 bases from V and 4 bases from J; bases unmatched to any gene: 3. Germline lookup yields CDR1 MDHEN and CDR2 SYDVKM. The CDR3 DNA reads TGTGCCAGCAGTTTACGGCGGGGGGGGTACAATGAGCAGTTCTTC. Translating it yields CASSLRRGGYNEQFF. Full variable domain (outside the CDR3, taken from reference TRBV28 and TRBJ2-1): DVKVTQSSRYLVKRTGEKVFLECVQDMDHENMFWYRQDPGLGLRLIYFSYDVKMKEKGDIPEGYSVSREKKERFSLILESASTNQTSMYLCASSLRRGGYNEQFFGPGTRLTVL.

CDR3: CASRRLALAKNIQYF. In DNA form, the CDR3 reads TGTGCCAGCAGACGACTAGCCCTAGCCAAAAACATTCAGTACTTC. J is TRBJ2-4 and V is TRBV7-2, with 7 bases lining up with TRBD2. V was clipped by 6 bases and J by 0 bases; unmatched bases: 5. There are 15 residues in the CDR3. Germline V gene data show CDR1 as SGHTA and CDR2 as FQGNSA. Full variable domain (rest looked up from reference TRBV7-2 and TRBJ2-4): GAGVSQSPSNKVTEKGKDVELRCDPISGHTALYWYRQSLGQGLEFLIYFQGNSAPDKSGLPSDRFSAERTGGSVSTLTIQRTQQEDSAVYLCASRRLALAKNIQYFGAGTRLSVL.

The chain uses TRBV7-9 and TRBJ2-1, with 8 positions matching TRBD2. V lost 5 bases, J lost 5 bases, and 5 bases stayed unmatched. The germline V gene encodes CDR1 SEHNR and CDR2 FQNEAQ (reference sequence). The CDR3 runs 14 residues. CDR3 nucleotide sequence: TGTGCCAGCAGCCCCTTTAGCGGGGACAATGAGCAGTTCTTC. This encodes CASSPFSGDNEQFF. Variable domain in full (rest from reference TRBV7-9 and TRBJ2-1): DTGVSQNPRHKITKRGQNVTFRCDPISEHNRLYWYRQTLGQGPEFLTYFQNEAQLEKSRLLSDRFSAERPKGSFSTLEIQRTEQGDSAMYLCASSPFSGDNEQFFGPGTRLTVL.

The chain has TRBV4-1 and TRBJ2-4, with D maybe TRBD1 (6 bases). This CDR3 spans 14 amino acids. V dropped 4 bases and J dropped 6 bases, with 13 bases sitting between them. Germline lookup yields CDR1 MGHRA and CDR2 YSYEKL. CDR3 bases: TGCGCCAGCAGCCGGGGGCAGATGGGAAACATTCAGTACTTC. This translates into CASSRGQMGNIQYF.

The V and J genes are TRBV7-9 and TRBJ2-3; no firm D call. The germline CDR1 and CDR2 sequences are SEHNR and FQNEAQ (reference sequence). V lost 6 bases and J lost 6, with 13 bases in between. The CDR3 spans 13 residues. In nucleotides, the CDR3 is TGTGCCAGCAGTCAACCCCCTGGGGATACGCAGTATTTT. Amino acid sequence: CASSQPPGDTQYF.

The chain uses TRBV28 and TRBJ1-4; 7 bases match TRBD1. CDR1 and CDR2 from the germline V gene are MDHEN and SYDVKM. V lost 5 bases to trimming and J lost 7 bases; unmatched junction nucleotides: 7. The CDR3 totals 14 residues. For the CDR3, the DNA is TGTGCCAGCAGTACCCGACAGGGAGGTGAAAAACTGTTTTTT. Translation: CASSTRQGGEKLFF.

V and J are TRBV28 and TRBJ2-1; D remains ambiguous. The germline gives CDR1 MDHEN, CDR2 SYDVKM. This CDR3 has 13 residues. The V and J ends lost 6 bases and 6 bases respectively, with 12 bases between them. The CDR3 nucleotides are TGTGCCAGCAGCCCCCTTCTAGGCAATGAGCAGTTCTTC. Protein sequence: CASSPLLGNEQFF.

The V gene is TRBV5-5, the J gene TRBJ2-5, with D perhaps given as TRBD1 or TRBD2 (5 bases each). V was cut by 1 base and J by 4 bases, with 17 bases left in between. The CDR3 runs 16 residues. Germline V lookup: CDR1 SGHKS, CDR2 YYEKEE (reference sequence). The CDR3 here is CASSLYWGSITETQYF. For the CDR3, the DNA is TGTGCCAGCAGCTTGTATTGGGGGTCCATAACAGAGACCCAGTACTTC.

This clonotype was counted between two and nine times. The rearrangement joins TRBV12-3 or TRBV12-4 to TRBJ2-1, with TRBD2 matching over 10 bases. V gave up 4 bases and J gave up 8 bases; unmatched junction bases: 14. CDR3 length: 17 residues. CDR3 DNA: TGTGCCAGCAGTTGGTGGACTAGCGGCACTTCGCGGCATGAGCAGTTCTTC. Translation gives CASSWWTSGTSRHEQFF.

This clonotype was observed many times. V is TRBV14 and J is TRBJ2-1; D is tentatively TRBD1 or TRBD2 (5 bases each). The CDR3 totals 14 residues. Germline V gene lookup returns CDR1 SGHDN and CDR2 FVKESK. Trimming took off 4 bases at V and 0 bases at J, with 7 bases between the two ends. CDR3 amino acids: CASSRGSSYNEQFF. In DNA, the CDR3 is TGTGCCAGCAGCCGGGGGAGCTCCTACAATGAGCAGTTCTTC.

This clonotype came up many times. The rearrangement uses TRBV20-1 and TRBJ2-3, with 8 nucleotides matching TRBD1. V dropped 3 bases and J dropped 2; count of bases not matched to a gene: 4. CDR3 length equals 14 residues. Germline V lookup: CDR1 DFQATT, CDR2 SNEGSKA (reference sequence). CDR3 amino acids: CSASDRGYTDTQYF. CDR3 nucleotides: TGCAGTGCTAGCGACAGGGGTTACACAGATACGCAGTATTTT.

The DNA of the CDR3 is TGCAGTGCTAGAGATCCGCAAAAAGCCACCGGGGAGCTGTTTTTT. Translation gives CSARDPQKATGELFF. This chain connects TRBV20-1 to TRBJ2-2, with no clear D. From germline, CDR1 is DFQATT and CDR2 SNEGSKA (reference sequence). The CDR3 is 15 residues long. Trimming left V 0 bases short and J 4 bases short, with 12 bases between.

This clonotype was observed once. J is TRBJ2-1 and V is TRBV28; TRBD2 matches 7 bases. J gave up 0 bases and V 2 bases, and 7 bases lay outside the gene matches. The CDR3 totals 17 residues. CDR1 MDHEN and CDR2 SYDVKM come from the germline V gene. The CDR3: CASSLAGLAVSYNEQFF. CDR3 bases: TGTGCCAGCAGTTTAGCCGGGCTAGCGGTCTCCTACAATGAGCAGTTCTTC.

V gene TRBV7-3 combines with J gene TRBJ2-1; 13 bases are a match to TRBD2. Trimming took 4 bases from V and 8 from J; bases not matched to a gene: 8. Germline V gene sequence: CDR1 SGHTA, CDR2 FQGTGA. This CDR3 has 16 residues. The CDR3 spells CASSYKGTSGIYEQFF. CDR3 DNA: TGTGCCAGCAGCTACAAAGGGACTAGCGGGATTTATGAGCAGTTCTTC. The whole variable domain, remainder taken from reference TRBV7-3 and TRBJ2-1, is GAGVSQTPSNKVTEKGKYVELRCDPISGHTALYWYRQSLGQGPEFLIYFQGTGAADDSGLPNDRFFAVRPEGSVSTLKIQRTERGDSAVYLCASSYKGTSGIYEQFFGPGTRLTVL.

This clonotype appeared a few times. The chain is built from TRBV5-1 and TRBJ2-7; D is unresolved. CDR3 size: 14 residues. Germline CDR1 is SGHRS and CDR2 is YFSETQ. Trimming left V 2 bases short and J 2 bases short, with 11 bases between. For the CDR3, the DNA is TGCGCCAGCAGCTTTATCGGACGGACCTACGAGCAGTACTTC. Translating it yields CASSFIGRTYEQYF.

The chain couples TRBV7-8 to TRBJ1-1, with TRBD1 matching 8 bases. Germline trimming cut 3 bases from V and 7 bases from J; bases unmatched to any gene: 4. The CDR3 length is 13 residues. Germline V CDR1 and CDR2: SGHVS, FQNEAQ. CDR3 nucleotides: TGTGCCAGCAGCTTGAGGACAGGGAGTGAAGCTTTCTTT. This translates into CASSLRTGSEAFF.

This rearrangement joins TRBV27 to TRBJ2-7; TRBD2 might be the D (6 bases). This CDR3 contains 14 residues. CDR1 is MNHEY, CDR2 SMNVEV, per germline (reference sequence). V was pared by 6 bases and J by 7 bases, with 19 bases between. The CDR3, as DNA: TGTGCCAGCAGCGCCGGGACCTCGGCGGGGGAGCAGTACTTC. Translating it yields CASSAGTSAGEQYF.

This chain links TRBV20-1 with TRBJ2-2, with D hard to call. V lost 6 bases and J lost 0, with 11 bases in between. Germline CDR1 is DFQATT and CDR2 is SNEGSKA (reference sequence). The CDR3 is 14 amino acids. CDR3 amino acids: CSAQDPTNTGELFF. Here the CDR3 DNA reads TGCAGTGCCCAAGACCCGACGAACACCGGGGAGCTGTTTTTT.

The chain combines TRBV7-8 with TRBJ2-6; D possibly matches TRBD1 or TRBD2 (5 bases each). The germline CDR1 and CDR2 sequences are SGHVS and FQNEAQ. The CDR3 totals 16 residues. The V end was cut by 4 bases, the J end by 0 bases, with 10 bases between. The CDR3 loop reads CASSYSGSSGANVLTF. The CDR3 DNA reads as TGTGCCAGCAGCTATTCAGGGAGCTCTGGGGCCAACGTCCTGACTTTC.

This clonotype was counted only a few times. The gene calls are TRBV18 and TRBJ2-1; TRBD1 might be the D (6 bases). Trimming removed 0 bases at V and 7 bases at J, with 13 bases between. Germline CDR1 KGHSH, CDR2 LQKENI. The CDR3 runs to 15 residues. CDR3 DNA: TGTGCCAGCTCACCACCGATACAGGGTTCTAATGAGCAGTTCTTC. Translation gives CASSPPIQGSNEQFF.